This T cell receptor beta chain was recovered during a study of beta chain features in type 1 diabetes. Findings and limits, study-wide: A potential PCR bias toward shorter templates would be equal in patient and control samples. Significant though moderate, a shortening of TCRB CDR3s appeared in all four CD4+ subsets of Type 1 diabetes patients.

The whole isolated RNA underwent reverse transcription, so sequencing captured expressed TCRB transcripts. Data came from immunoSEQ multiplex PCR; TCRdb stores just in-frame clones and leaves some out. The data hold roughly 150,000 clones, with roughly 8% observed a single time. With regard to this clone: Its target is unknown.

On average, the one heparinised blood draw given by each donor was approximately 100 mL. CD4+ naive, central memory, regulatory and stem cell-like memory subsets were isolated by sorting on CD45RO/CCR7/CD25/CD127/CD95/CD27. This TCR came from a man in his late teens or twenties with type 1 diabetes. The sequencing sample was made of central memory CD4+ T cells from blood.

CDR3 residues: CASSPYRLAKAYNEQFF. DNA for the CDR3: TGTGCCAGCAGCCCCTACCGACTAGCCAAAGCCTACAATGAGCAGTTCTTC. This chain connects TRBV11-2 to TRBJ2-1; 7 positions agree with TRBD2. This CDR3 is 17 amino acids long. J was trimmed by 2 bases and V by 5 bases; bases with no gene match: 12. The germline V gene encodes CDR1 SGHAT and CDR2 FQNNGV.